Following are 10 T cell receptor beta chains from one sample sequenced in a study of post-analysis software for immune sequencing data. The antigens for these receptors are not known. Incorporated into the TCR beta cDNA libraries were unique molecular identifiers, which served to reduce PCR and sequencing biases. One entry per CDR3 protein, called by TCRdb with MiXCR from the PCR reads. The repertoire holds roughly 800,000 distinct CDR3 sequences, 25% to 30% seen once, with 0.55% to 0.65% in the top ten. General study results and limits: Patients used about five TRBV segments, including TRBV5-6, TRBV5-1 and TRBV20-1, more often than controls.

Sequences were obtained from blood. The receptors shown here come from a girl aged 10-17 years with multiple sclerosis.

This clonotype has just a few counts. This chain connects TRBV7-8 to TRBJ2-6; D not certain. This CDR3 has 15 residues. V was clipped by 0 bases and J by 0 bases, with 3 bases between them. Germline assignment: CDR1 SGHVS and CDR2 FQNEAQ. The CDR3 DNA reads TGTGCCAGCAGCTTAGCGACCTCTGGGGCCAACGTCCTGACTTTC. It encodes CASSLATSGANVLTF.

The V call is TRBV4-3, the J call TRBJ1-1; 7 nucleotides match TRBD1. Germline CDR1 is LGHNA and CDR2 is YSLEER. V was clipped by 5 bases and J by 4 bases; unmatched bases: 10. This CDR3 has 15 residues. CDR3 nucleotide sequence: TGCGCCAGCAGCGACCAGCCGGGACAGAGCACTGAAGCTTTCTTT. Translating it yields CASSDQPGQSTEAFF.

The rearrangement links TRBV5-5 to TRBJ1-2; weak D call: TRBD1 (6 bases). Germline V lookup: CDR1 SGHKS, CDR2 YYEKEE (reference sequence). V gave up 3 bases and J gave up 7 bases, with 13 bases separating them. CDR3 length: 13 amino acids. In DNA form, the CDR3 reads TGTGCCAGCAGCTCGAGGGGGGCGAGTGGCTACACCTTC. Its protein is CASSSRGASGYTF. Full variable domain (outside the CDR3, taken from reference TRBV5-5 and TRBJ1-2): DAGVTQSPTHLIKTRGQQVTLRCSPISGHKSVSWYQQVLGQGPQFIFQYYEKEERGRGNFPDRFSARQFPNYSSELNVNALLLGDSALYLCASSSRGASGYTFGSGTRLTVV.

This clonotype was found once. Here the CDR3 reads CAPAGEAEAFF. For the CDR3, the DNA is TGTGCCCCCGCCGGGGAGGCTGAAGCTTTCTTT. J is TRBJ1-1 and V is TRBV10-3; no firm D call. The CDR3 covers 11 residues. V lost 11 bases, J lost 6 bases, and 13 bases lay in between. Germline V lookup: CDR1 ENHRY, CDR2 SYGVKD.

The chain uses TRBV5-5 and TRBJ1-1, with D unresolved. Germline V gene lookup returns CDR1 SGHKS and CDR2 YYEKEE (reference sequence). CDR3 length: 13 residues. Trimming took off 6 bases at V and 11 bases at J, with 20 bases between the two ends. The CDR3 is CASKYRPEESAFF. Here the CDR3 DNA reads TGTGCCAGCAAATATCGGCCAGAGGAGAGTGCTTTCTTT. The variable domain in full, with the rest retrieved from reference TRBV5-5 and TRBJ1-1, is DAGVTQSPTHLIKTRGQQVTLRCSPISGHKSVSWYQQVLGQGPQFIFQYYEKEERGRGNFPDRFSARQFPNYSSELNVNALLLGDSALYLCASKYRPEESAFFGQGTRLTVV.

The chain carries TRBV4-2 and TRBJ1-5; D is undetermined. This CDR3 contains 15 residues. The ends were cut back, 0 bases at V and 5 bases at J, with 11 bases in the middle. Per the germline V gene, CDR1 is LGHNA and CDR2 is YNFKEQ. The CDR3 is CASSQDRVGHQPQHF. The CDR3 region has the DNA TGTGCCAGCAGCCAAGATCGGGTCGGGCATCAGCCCCAGCATTTT.

The chain has TRBV29-1 and TRBJ2-4, with D possibly being TRBD1 or TRBD2 (5 bases each). V dropped 3 bases and J dropped 7 bases, with 16 bases sitting between them. CDR1 SQVTM and CDR2 ANQGSEA come from the germline V gene. This CDR3 comprises 14 residues. CDR3 in amino acids: CSVEVGDPRNIQYF. CDR3 nucleotide sequence: TGCAGCGTTGAGGTCGGGGACCCTAGGAACATTCAGTACTTC.

This chain joins TRBV20-1 and TRBJ2-5; 11 bases are a match to TRBD2. The germline V gene encodes CDR1 DFQATT and CDR2 SNEGSKA (reference sequence). This CDR3 is 15 amino acids long. J lost 2 bases, V lost 3 bases, and 5 bases had no gene match. CDR3 in amino acids: CSASPRTSGQETQYF. Written as DNA, the CDR3 is TGCAGTGCTAGTCCCCGGACTAGCGGGCAAGAGACCCAGTACTTC.

This clonotype was seen ten or more times. This chain connects TRBV6-2 or TRBV6-3 to TRBJ2-7; a possible D gene is TRBD2 (5 bases). This CDR3 contains 12 residues. The ends were cut back, 2 bases at V and 7 bases at J, with 9 bases in the middle. The germline V gene has CDR1 MNHEY and CDR2 SVGEGT. The CDR3 loop is CASSYPPGEQYF. The CDR3 DNA is TGTGCCAGCAGTTACCCTCCGGGGGAGCAGTACTTC.

On this clonotype: The conserved phenylalanine or tryptophan is not found at the CDR3 terminus, so this likely reflects a read error. The V call is TRBV2, the J call TRBJ1-6, with 7 nucleotides matching TRBD1. Trimming removed 3 bases from V and 7 bases from J; junction bases left unmatched: 3. The CDR3 length is 14 residues. CDR1 SNHLY and CDR2 FYNNEI come from the germline V gene. The CDR3 DNA reads as TGTGCCAGCAGTGAGGCCAGGGGGAATTCACCCCTCCACGTT. Encoded protein: CASSEARGNSPLHV.